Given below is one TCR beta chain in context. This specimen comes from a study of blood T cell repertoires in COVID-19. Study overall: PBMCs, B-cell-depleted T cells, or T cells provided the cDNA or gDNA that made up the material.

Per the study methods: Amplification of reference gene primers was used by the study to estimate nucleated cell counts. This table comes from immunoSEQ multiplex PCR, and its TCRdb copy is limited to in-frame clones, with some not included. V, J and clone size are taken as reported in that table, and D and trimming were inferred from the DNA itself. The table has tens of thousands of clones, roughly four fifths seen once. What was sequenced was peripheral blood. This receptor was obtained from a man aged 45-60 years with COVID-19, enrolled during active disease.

CDR3 nucleotide sequence: TGTGCCAGCAGTTTATCGGCCGGGAGTGACGAGCAGTACTTC. The encoded protein is CASSLSAGSDEQYF. V gene TRBV27 combines with J gene TRBJ2-7; a weak D match, TRBD2 (6 bases). Germline V gene lookup returns CDR1 MNHEY and CDR2 SMNVEV (reference sequence). The CDR3 is 14 residues long. Between the trimmed V and J ends, which lost 0 bases and 5 bases, there was a span of 11 bases.